Each of the 32 T cell receptor beta chains below was sequenced from the same sample in a study of T cell responses to AZD1222 COVID-19 vaccine. Assay used: immunoSEQ multiplex PCR; TCRdb lists only in-frame clones, some missing. Altogether around 170,000 clones are present, 85% to 95% being singletons, with the ten largest covering about 1.9%. The sequenced sample was peripheral blood, obtained 28 days after the second AZD1222 dose. All receptors derive from an adult who received the AZD1222 COVID-19 vaccine.

The chain is built from TRBV11-2 and TRBJ1-4; TRBD1 agrees at 9 bases. Germline CDR1 and CDR2: SGHAT and FQNNGV. There are 15 residues in the CDR3. The trim removed 5 bases at V and 5 bases at J, leaving 6 bases unmatched. CDR3 in DNA: TGTGCCAGCAGCGCTCCAGGGACAGGGAATGAAAAACTGTTTTTT. Amino acids: CASSAPGTGNEKLFF.

This chain uses TRBV24-1 with TRBJ1-2; 7 nucleotides match TRBD1. This CDR3 contains 13 residues. Per germline, CDR1 KGHDR and CDR2 SFDVKD. J was trimmed by 5 bases and V by 4 bases; bases with no gene match: 3. CDR3 protein: CATSEAGQYGYTF. The CDR3 DNA sequence: TGTGCCACCAGTGAGGCGGGACAGTATGGCTACACCTTC.

The chain recombines TRBV6-5 with TRBJ2-1; TRBD2 matches 9 bases. The length of the CDR3 is 15 residues. Germline V lookup: CDR1 MNHEY, CDR2 SVGAGI. V shed 7 bases, J shed 4 bases, and the junction held 8 bases outside the gene matches. The DNA for the CDR3 is TGTGCCAGCAACAAGGGACTAGCTATATACAATGAGCAGTTCTTC. This translates into CASNKGLAIYNEQFF.

This chain joins TRBV19 and TRBJ2-5, with D possibly being TRBD2 (6 bases). This CDR3 is built from 11 residues. In germline, CDR1 is LNHDA, CDR2 SQIVND (reference sequence). V was trimmed by 9 bases and J by 14 bases, leaving 19 bases between them. The CDR3 here is CASRGGETAYF. CDR3 in DNA: TGTGCCAGCCGGGGCGGGGAGACTGCTTACTTC.

The chain uses TRBV2 and TRBJ2-7, with D possibly being TRBD1 or TRBD2 (5 bases each). CDR1 SNHLY and CDR2 FYNNEI come from the germline V gene. V was clipped by 0 bases and J by 5 bases, with 20 bases between them. The length of the CDR3 is 17 residues. CDR3 residues: CASSEAVPGKGIHEQYF. CDR3 DNA: TGTGCCAGCAGTGAAGCGGTACCGGGAAAGGGGATTCACGAGCAGTACTTC.

The V gene is TRBV14, the J gene TRBJ2-1; 9 nucleotides match TRBD2. Trimming took 0 bases from V and 10 from J; bases not matched to a gene: 10. Looked up from germline, CDR1 is SGHDN and CDR2 is FVKESK. The CDR3 extends over 16 amino acids. The CDR3 spells CASSQDLGGRAWEQFF. In nucleotides, the CDR3 is TGTGCCAGCAGCCAAGATCTGGGCGGGAGGGCCTGGGAGCAGTTCTTC.

This clone occurred a few times. The gene calls are TRBV19 and TRBJ2-1; 9 bases are shared with TRBD1. V dropped 5 bases and J dropped 10; count of bases not matched to a gene: 12. The CDR3 sequence is 15 residues long. Germline V gene lookup returns CDR1 LNHDA and CDR2 SQIVND (reference sequence). Here the CDR3 reads CASSATGGVSREQFF. CDR3 nucleotides: TGTGCCAGTAGTGCTACAGGGGGCGTATCTAGGGAGCAGTTCTTC.

J is TRBJ2-3 and V is TRBV9; 10 bases are a match to TRBD1. J gave up 4 bases and V 4 bases, and 6 bases lay outside the gene matches. This CDR3 region has 15 residues. Per the germline V gene, CDR1 is SGDLS and CDR2 is YYNGEE. This CDR3 reads CASSRPGQGSDTQYF. In DNA form, the CDR3 reads TGTGCCAGCAGCCGCCCGGGACAGGGGTCAGATACGCAGTATTTT.

The V gene is TRBV5-6, the J gene TRBJ2-7, with D possibly being TRBD1 (5 bases). Trimming shortened V by 4 bases and J by 5 bases, and 16 bases separated the two germline ends. CDR3 size: 14 residues. Germline-derived CDR1 and CDR2 are SGHDT and YYEEEE. The DNA for the CDR3 is TGTGCCAGCAGCAAGCCGCAGGGTCGCAACGAGCAGTACTTC. It codes for CASSKPQGRNEQYF.

Written as DNA, the CDR3 is TGTGCCAGCAGCAACCCGGGTGCTAGCGGGAACGAGCAGTACTTC. Amino acid sequence: CASSNPGASGNEQYF. The chain is built from TRBV5-6 and TRBJ2-7; 9 bases line up with TRBD2. After removal of 4 bases from V and 5 bases from J, the junction contained 10 bases not matched to a gene. CDR3 size: 15 residues. Germline loops: CDR1 SGHDT, CDR2 YYEEEE. The whole variable domain, remainder taken from reference TRBV5-6 and TRBJ2-7, is DAGVTQSPTHLIKTRGQQVTLRCSPKSGHDTVSWYQQALGQGPQFIFQYYEEEERQRGNFPDRFSGHQFPNYSSELNVNALLLGDSALYLCASSNPGASGNEQYFGPGTRLTVT.

The chain links TRBV13 to TRBJ2-1; D is unresolved. The CDR3 runs to 18 residues. Germline values: CDR1 PRHDT, CDR2 FYEKMQ (reference sequence). The ends were cut back, 5 bases at V and 7 bases at J, with 27 bases in the middle. CDR3 residues: CASSLDFGLTHAGNEQFF. The CDR3 DNA reads as TGTGCCAGCAGCCTCGATTTTGGTTTAACCCACGCTGGGAATGAGCAGTTCTTC.

The chain carries TRBV29-1 and TRBJ1-1; D is unclear. The CDR3 has 13 amino acids. Germline V gene sequence: CDR1 SQVTM, CDR2 ANQGSEA. Trimming pared 2 bases from V and 2 bases from J, leaving 9 bases between. This chain's CDR3 is CSVERGGNTEAFF. CDR3 sequence (DNA): TGCAGCGTTGAACGCGGAGGCAACACTGAAGCTTTCTTT.

This chain uses TRBV2 with TRBJ1-5, with D possibly matching TRBD1 (6 bases). With 5 bases removed from V and 0 bases from J, the gap between germline ends came to 8 bases. The V gene's germline CDR1 is SNHLY and CDR2 FYNNEI. The length of the CDR3 is 14 residues. DNA for the CDR3: TGTGCCAGCAGTCCCAGGGGTAGCAATCAGCCCCAGCATTTT. This codes for CASSPRGSNQPQHF. Full variable domain (rest looked up from reference TRBV2 and TRBJ1-5): EPEVTQTPSHQVTQMGQEVILRCVPISNHLYFYWYRQILGQKVEFLVSFYNNEISEKSEIFDDQFSVERPDGSNFTLKIRSTKLEDSAMYFCASSPRGSNQPQHFGDGTRLSIL.

The CDR3 DNA reads TGTGCCAGCAGTGATCCCAAGGACCCGAGCTCTGGAAACACCATATATTTT. Protein sequence: CASSDPKDPSSGNTIYF. The chain couples TRBV25-1 to TRBJ1-3; no firm D call. Trimming cost V 3 bases and J 0 bases, with 15 bases left between them. The CDR3 consists of 17 residues. CDR1 and CDR2 (germline): MGHDK, SYGVNS.

The V call is TRBV5-8, the J call TRBJ1-5; no firm D call. V lost 4 bases to trimming and J lost 4 bases, with 9 bases between them. This CDR3 is 13 amino acids long. CDR1 and CDR2 from the germline V gene are SGHTS and YDEGEE. The CDR3 here is CASSTGVNQPQHF. Written as DNA, the CDR3 is TGTGCCAGCAGCACTGGGGTTAATCAGCCCCAGCATTTT.

This clone has just a few counts. This CDR3 is CASSPPIYSDRSYEQYF. DNA of the CDR3: TGTGCCAGCTCACCACCCATCTACTCGGACAGATCATACGAGCAGTACTTC. The chain recombines TRBV18 with TRBJ2-7; D may be TRBD1 (6 bases). The V end lost 0 bases, the J end lost 4 bases, and 19 bases lay between the germline ends. In germline, CDR1 is KGHSH, CDR2 LQKENI. CDR3 length equals 17 residues. The full variable domain, with the rest looked up from reference TRBV18 and TRBJ2-7, is NAGVMQNPRHLVRRRGQEARLRCSPMKGHSHVYWYRQLPEEGLKFMVYLQKENIIDESGMPKERFSAEFPKEGPSILRIQQVVRGDSAAYFCASSPPIYSDRSYEQYFGPGTRLTVT.

This clone was observed a handful of times. This chain links TRBV27 with TRBJ1-1; D possibly corresponds to TRBD1 (5 bases). Trimming took 6 bases from V and 10 from J, leaving 21 bases between them. This CDR3 contains 14 residues. Germline V gene lookup returns CDR1 MNHEY and CDR2 SMNVEV (reference sequence). As DNA, the CDR3 is TGTGCCAGCAGGGTAGGGACCACGGGCGGTGGAGCTTTCTTT. Its translation: CASRVGTTGGGAFF.

The CDR3 nucleotides are TGTGCCAGCAGCCATTCAGGCTCGACAGGTGAAGCTTTCTTT. Protein product: CASSHSGSTGEAFF. The chain combines TRBV14 with TRBJ1-1; possible D gene TRBD1, 6 bases. Germline assignment: CDR1 SGHDN and CDR2 FVKESK. The CDR3 loop spans 14 amino acids. Deletions cut 3 bases from V and 7 bases from J, with 15 bases between.

The rearrangement uses TRBV5-6 and TRBJ2-4; D not certain. The V end was cut by 1 base, the J end by 7 bases, with 9 bases between. Looked up from germline, CDR1 is SGHDT and CDR2 is YYEEEE. The CDR3 has 13 amino acids. Written as DNA, the CDR3 is TGTGCCAGCAGCTTGTACCTCACCAACATTCAGTACTTC. Translated, it gives CASSLYLTNIQYF. The full variable domain, its missing parts supplied by reference TRBV5-6 and TRBJ2-4, is DAGVTQSPTHLIKTRGQQVTLRCSPKSGHDTVSWYQQALGQGPQFIFQYYEEEERQRGNFPDRFSGHQFPNYSSELNVNALLLGDSALYLCASSLYLTNIQYFGAGTRLSVL.

The rearrangement links TRBV14 to TRBJ2-5; 7 positions agree with TRBD2. Germline V gene sequence: CDR1 SGHDN, CDR2 FVKESK. The CDR3 totals 15 residues. Losses at the gene ends were 0 bases for V and 5 bases for J; bases not matched to a gene: 6. CDR3 nucleotides: TGTGCCAGCAGCCAAGATAGGGAGGGATACGAGACCCAGTACTTC. Amino acid sequence: CASSQDREGYETQYF.

The rearrangement joins TRBV5-1 to TRBJ2-3; 14 bases are a match to TRBD2. Germline CDR1 is SGHRS and CDR2 is YFSETQ. The length of the CDR3 is 19 residues. Unmatched junction bases numbered 13, after V lost 4 bases and J lost 3 bases. CDR3 nucleotide sequence: TGCGCCAGCAGCGCGGGACTAGCGGGAGTTTTGTGGGGAACAGATACGCAGTATTTT. Its translation: CASSAGLAGVLWGTDTQYF.

The CDR3 here is CASSLRPFYEQYF. As DNA, the CDR3 is TGTGCCAGCAGTTTACGGCCCTTCTACGAGCAGTACTTC. The chain joins TRBV27 to TRBJ2-7; no clear D. This CDR3 is 13 amino acids long. Germline V gives CDR1 MNHEY, CDR2 SMNVEV (reference sequence). V lost 2 bases and J lost 3, with 8 bases in between.

This clone was seen just once. The CDR3 reads CASTNSRGAGYSNQPQHF. DNA for the CDR3: TGTGCCAGTACCAACTCCAGGGGGGCGGGGTATAGCAATCAGCCCCAGCATTTT. The V call is TRBV19, the J call TRBJ1-5; 7 bases line up with TRBD1. The germline V gene encodes CDR1 LNHDA and CDR2 SQIVND (reference sequence). With V trimmed by 7 bases and J by 0 bases, 15 bases remained unmatched. This CDR3 has 18 residues.

J is TRBJ2-1 and V is TRBV6-5; 8 bases align to TRBD2. V lost 6 bases, J lost 5 bases, and 6 bases stayed unmatched. The CDR3 has 14 residues. Per the germline V gene, CDR1 is MNHEY and CDR2 is SVGAGI. The DNA of the CDR3 is TGTGCCAGCAGGAGCGGGAGCAGGGACAATGAGCAGTTCTTC. This sequence encodes CASRSGSRDNEQFF.

The chain uses TRBV5-1 and TRBJ1-2, with no clear D. Between the trimmed V and J ends, which lost 0 bases and 5 bases, there was a span of 8 bases. CDR1 and CDR2 (germline): SGHRS, YFSETQ. The CDR3 has 13 residues. This CDR3 is CASSLVPGYGYTF. CDR3 bases: TGCGCCAGCAGCTTGGTACCGGGATATGGCTACACCTTC.

The chain links TRBV19 to TRBJ1-2, with D hard to call. The CDR3 runs 14 residues. Deletions cut 7 bases from V and 5 bases from J, with 17 bases between. The V gene's germline CDR1 is LNHDA and CDR2 SQIVND (reference sequence). The CDR3 DNA reads as TGTGCCAGTACCCCACATGAGCAGGCTTATGGCTACACCTTC. Its translation is CASTPHEQAYGYTF.

This clone has just one count. The J gene is TRBJ1-1, the V gene TRBV10-3; D may be TRBD1 (5 bases). The CDR3 length is 14 residues. V lost 6 bases and J 5 bases, leaving 16 bases between the germline ends. Germline V gives CDR1 ENHRY, CDR2 SYGVKD. CDR3 in amino acids: CAIRDWDGWTEAFF. In nucleotides, the CDR3 is TGTGCCATCAGGGACTGGGACGGGTGGACTGAAGCTTTCTTT.

This sequence joins TRBV2 and TRBJ2-6, with 8 bases that match TRBD1. V trimming: 5 bases; J trimming: 4 bases; junction bases outside the gene matches: 22. The CDR3 totals 21 residues. Germline V lookup: CDR1 SNHLY, CDR2 FYNNEI. In nucleotides, the CDR3 is TGTGCCAGCAGTTATGAGTTCGTTTGGGGACAGGCCCGGTCCGGGGCCAACGTCCTGACTTTC. As protein: CASSYEFVWGQARSGANVLTF.

The genes are TRBV4-1 and TRBJ2-7; D unresolved. Trimming left V 3 bases short and J 4 bases short, with 16 bases between. In germline, CDR1 is MGHRA, CDR2 YSYEKL. The CDR3 has 15 residues. CDR3 sequence: CASSQAPQAPYEQYF. DNA of the CDR3: TGCGCCAGCAGCCAGGCCCCCCAAGCCCCTTACGAGCAGTACTTC.

The chain employs TRBV2 and TRBJ2-7; TRBD1 agrees at 8 bases. This CDR3 has 16 residues. With V trimmed by 2 bases and J by 2 bases, 8 bases remained unmatched. Per the germline V gene, CDR1 is SNHLY and CDR2 is FYNNEI. Written as DNA, the CDR3 is TGTGCCAGCAGTGAAAGAAGGGACAGGATAGCCTACGAGCAGTACTTC. This gives the protein CASSERRDRIAYEQYF.

This chain's CDR3 is CASSLGGAMAYNEQFF. As DNA, the CDR3 is TGTGCCAGCAGTCTTGGGGGAGCCATGGCCTACAATGAGCAGTTCTTC. The chain employs TRBV28 and TRBJ2-1; either TRBD1 or TRBD2 may fit D (5 bases each). The CDR3 spans 16 residues. The germline V and J ends were trimmed by 5 bases and 2 bases, with 16 bases remaining between them. CDR1 is MDHEN, CDR2 SYDVKM, per germline.

The chain uses TRBV18 and TRBJ2-3, with 7 bases fitting TRBD2. CDR1 and CDR2 from the germline V gene are KGHSH and LQKENI. The length of the CDR3 is 17 residues. The V and J ends lost 2 bases and 0 bases, in that order; junction bases with no gene match: 8. The chain's CDR3 is CASSPVGPGGSTDTQYF. The CDR3, as DNA: TGTGCCAGCTCACCAGTGGGTCCGGGGGGAAGCACAGATACGCAGTATTTT.